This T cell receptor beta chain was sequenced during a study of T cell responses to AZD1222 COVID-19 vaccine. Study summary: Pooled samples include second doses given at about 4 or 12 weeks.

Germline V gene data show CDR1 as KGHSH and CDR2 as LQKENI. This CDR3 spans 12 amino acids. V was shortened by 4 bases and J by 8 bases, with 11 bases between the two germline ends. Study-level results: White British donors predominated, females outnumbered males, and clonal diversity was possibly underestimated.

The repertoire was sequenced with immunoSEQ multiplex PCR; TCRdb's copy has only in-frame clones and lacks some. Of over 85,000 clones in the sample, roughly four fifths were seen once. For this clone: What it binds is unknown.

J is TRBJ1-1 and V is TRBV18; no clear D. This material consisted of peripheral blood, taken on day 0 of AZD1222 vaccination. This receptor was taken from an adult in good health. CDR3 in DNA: TGTGCCAGCTCACGGGATCGAGTCGAAGCTTTCTTT. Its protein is CASSRDRVEAFF. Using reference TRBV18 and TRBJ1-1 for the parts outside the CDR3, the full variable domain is NAGVMQNPRHLVRRRGQEARLRCSPMKGHSHVYWYRQLPEEGLKFMVYLQKENIIDESGMPKERFSAEFPKEGPSILRIQQVVRGDSAAYFCASSRDRVEAFFGQGTRLTVV.